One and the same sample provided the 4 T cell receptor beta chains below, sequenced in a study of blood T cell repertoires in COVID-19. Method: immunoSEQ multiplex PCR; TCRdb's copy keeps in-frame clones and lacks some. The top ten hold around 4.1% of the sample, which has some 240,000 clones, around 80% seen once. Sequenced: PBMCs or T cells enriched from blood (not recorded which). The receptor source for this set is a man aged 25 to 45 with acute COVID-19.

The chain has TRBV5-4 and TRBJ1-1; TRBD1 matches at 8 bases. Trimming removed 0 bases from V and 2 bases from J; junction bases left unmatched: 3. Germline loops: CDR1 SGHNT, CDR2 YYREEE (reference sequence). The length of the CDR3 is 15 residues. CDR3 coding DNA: TGTGCCAGCAGCTTGGGACAGGGGATAAACACTGAAGCTTTCTTT. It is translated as CASSLGQGINTEAFF.

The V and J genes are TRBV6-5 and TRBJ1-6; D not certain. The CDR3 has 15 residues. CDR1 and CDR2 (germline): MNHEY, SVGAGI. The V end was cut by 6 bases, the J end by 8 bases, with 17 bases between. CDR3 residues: CASRGTALWDSPLHF. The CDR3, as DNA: TGTGCCAGCAGGGGTACAGCCCTTTGGGATTCACCCCTCCACTTT.

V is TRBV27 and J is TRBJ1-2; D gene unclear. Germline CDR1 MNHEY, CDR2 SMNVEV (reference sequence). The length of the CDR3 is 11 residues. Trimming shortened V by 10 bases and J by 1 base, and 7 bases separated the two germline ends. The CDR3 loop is CATSSNYGYTF. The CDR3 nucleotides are TGTGCCACGAGTAGTAACTATGGCTACACCTTC.

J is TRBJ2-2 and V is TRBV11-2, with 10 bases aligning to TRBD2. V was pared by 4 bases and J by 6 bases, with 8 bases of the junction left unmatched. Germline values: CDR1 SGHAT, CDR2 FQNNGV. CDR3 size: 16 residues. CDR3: CASSSAGGPPPGELFF. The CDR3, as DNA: TGTGCCAGCAGCTCAGCGGGAGGGCCGCCCCCCGGGGAGCTGTTTTTT.